Sequencing of this T cell receptor (beta chain) was carried out in a study of blood T cell repertoires in COVID-19. As for the study in general: Sites across the United States, Italy and Spain contributed samples from acute and convalescent COVID-19.

Only in-frame clones appear in the TCRdb table, and some are missing; sequencing was by immunoSEQ multiplex PCR. The sample yields about 150,000 clones, roughly 80% seen once. Points on this clone: Additional DNA sequences in this sample encode the identical CDR3.

Seattle researchers signed up patients amid active infection and tracked them longitudinally. The CDR3 consists of 13 residues. Trimming stripped 2 bases from V and 2 bases from J, with 6 bases between. CDR1 is MNHEY and CDR2 is SMNVEV in the germline V gene (reference sequence). The clonotype originates from a woman aged 60 to 75 with COVID-19, enrolled during active disease. Specimen: peripheral blood. The V call is TRBV27, the J call TRBJ1-1; D is unclear. The CDR3 is CASSLGGNTEAFF. As DNA, the CDR3 is TGTGCCAGCAGTTTAGGCGGTAACACTGAAGCTTTCTTT.